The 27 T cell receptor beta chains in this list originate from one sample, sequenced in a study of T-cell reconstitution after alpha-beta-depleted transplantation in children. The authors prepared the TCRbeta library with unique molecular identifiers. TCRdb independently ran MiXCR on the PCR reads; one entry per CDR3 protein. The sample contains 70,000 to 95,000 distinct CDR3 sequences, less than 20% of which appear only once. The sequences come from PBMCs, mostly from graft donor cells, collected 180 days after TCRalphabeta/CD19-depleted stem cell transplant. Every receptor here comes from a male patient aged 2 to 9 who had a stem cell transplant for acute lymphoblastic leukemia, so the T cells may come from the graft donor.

The CDR3 spells CASSPSQAGFNSPLHF. CDR3 nucleotide sequence: TGCGCCAGCAGCCCGTCCCAGGCAGGGTTCAATTCACCCCTCCACTTT. This chain uses TRBV4-3 with TRBJ1-6; tentative D call: TRBD1 (5 bases). The ends were cut back, 4 bases at V and 7 bases at J, with 17 bases in the middle. The CDR3 sequence is 16 residues long. Per germline, CDR1 LGHNA and CDR2 YSLEER.

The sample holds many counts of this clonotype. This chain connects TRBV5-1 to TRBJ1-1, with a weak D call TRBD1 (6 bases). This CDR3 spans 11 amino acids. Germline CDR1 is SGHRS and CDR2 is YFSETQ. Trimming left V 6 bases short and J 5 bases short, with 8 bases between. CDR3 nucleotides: TGCGCCAGCATGAGGGGGACTGAAGCTTTCTTT. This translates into CASMRGTEAFF.

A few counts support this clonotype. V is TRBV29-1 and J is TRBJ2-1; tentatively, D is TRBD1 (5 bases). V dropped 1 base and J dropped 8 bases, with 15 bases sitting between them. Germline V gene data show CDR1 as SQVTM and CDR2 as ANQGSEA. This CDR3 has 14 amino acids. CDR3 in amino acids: CSVEGQGKIDEQFF. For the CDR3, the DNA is TGCAGCGTTGAAGGTCAGGGTAAGATCGATGAGCAGTTCTTC.

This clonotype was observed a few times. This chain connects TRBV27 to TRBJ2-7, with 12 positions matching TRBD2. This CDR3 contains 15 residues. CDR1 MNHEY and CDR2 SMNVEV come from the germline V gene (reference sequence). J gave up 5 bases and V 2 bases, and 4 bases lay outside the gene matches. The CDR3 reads CASSLTSGGFHEQYF. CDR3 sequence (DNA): TGTGCCAGCAGTTTAACTAGCGGGGGGTTCCACGAGCAGTACTTC.

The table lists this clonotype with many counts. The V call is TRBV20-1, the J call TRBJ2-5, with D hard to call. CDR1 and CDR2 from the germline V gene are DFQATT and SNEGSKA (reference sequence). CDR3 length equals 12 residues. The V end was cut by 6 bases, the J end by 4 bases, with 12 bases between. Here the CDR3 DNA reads TGCAGTGCCCCCTACCCGACAGAGACCCAGTACTTC. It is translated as CSAPYPTETQYF.

For the CDR3, the DNA is TGTGCCAGCAGCTTAGGGCCAGATACGCAGTATTTT. This gives the protein CASSLGPDTQYF. The chain employs TRBV7-2 and TRBJ2-3; D is unclear. Germline V CDR1 and CDR2: SGHTA, FQGNSA. CDR3 size: 12 residues. V was trimmed by 1 base and J by 4 bases, leaving 3 bases between them.

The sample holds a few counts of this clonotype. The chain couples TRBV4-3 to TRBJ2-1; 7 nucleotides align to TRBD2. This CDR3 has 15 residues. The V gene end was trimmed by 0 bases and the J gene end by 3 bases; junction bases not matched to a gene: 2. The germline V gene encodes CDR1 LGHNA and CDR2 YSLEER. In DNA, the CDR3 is TGCGCCAGCAGCCAAGACCGCGGGAGCTACAATGAGCAGTTCTTC. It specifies CASSQDRGSYNEQFF.

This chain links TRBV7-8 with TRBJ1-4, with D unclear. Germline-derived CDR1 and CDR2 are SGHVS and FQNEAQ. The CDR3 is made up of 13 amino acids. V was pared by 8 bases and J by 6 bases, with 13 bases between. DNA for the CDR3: TGTGCCAGCGGTCGTGAGGGAGATGAAAAACTGTTTTTT. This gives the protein CASGREGDEKLFF.

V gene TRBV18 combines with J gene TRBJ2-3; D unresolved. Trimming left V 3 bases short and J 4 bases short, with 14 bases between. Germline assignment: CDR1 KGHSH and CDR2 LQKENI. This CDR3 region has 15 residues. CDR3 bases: TGTGCCAGCTCACCTAACTCGGGTGGGGCAGATACGCAGTATTTT. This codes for CASSPNSGGADTQYF.

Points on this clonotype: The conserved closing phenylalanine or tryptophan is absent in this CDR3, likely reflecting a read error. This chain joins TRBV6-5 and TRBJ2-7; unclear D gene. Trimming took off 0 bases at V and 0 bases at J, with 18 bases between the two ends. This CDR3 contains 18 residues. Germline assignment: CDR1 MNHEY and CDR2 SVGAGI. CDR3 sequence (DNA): TGTGCCAGCAGTTACTCGTCCCCCGGCGGATCCAGCTCCTACGAGCAGTACCTC. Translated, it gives CASSYSSPGGSSSYEQYL.

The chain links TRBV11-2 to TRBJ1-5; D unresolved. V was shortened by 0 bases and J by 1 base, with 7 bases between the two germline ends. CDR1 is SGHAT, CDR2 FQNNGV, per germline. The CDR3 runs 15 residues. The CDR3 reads CASSLDRASNQPQHF. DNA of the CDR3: TGTGCCAGCAGCTTAGATCGGGCCAGCAATCAGCCCCAGCATTTT.

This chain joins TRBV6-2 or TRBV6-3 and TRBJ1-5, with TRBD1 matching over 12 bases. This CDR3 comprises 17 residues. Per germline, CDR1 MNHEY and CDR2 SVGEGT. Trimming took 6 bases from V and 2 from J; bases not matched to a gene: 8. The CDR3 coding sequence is TGTGCCAGCAGCCGCGGGACAGGGGGCTATGGCAATCAGCCCCAGCATTTT. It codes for CASSRGTGGYGNQPQHF.

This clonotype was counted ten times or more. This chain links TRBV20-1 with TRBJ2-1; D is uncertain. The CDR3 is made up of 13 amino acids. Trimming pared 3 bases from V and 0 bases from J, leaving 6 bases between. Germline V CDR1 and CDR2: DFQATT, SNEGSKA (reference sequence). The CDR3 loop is CSARGDSYNEQFF. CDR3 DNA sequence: TGCAGTGCTAGGGGCGACTCCTACAATGAGCAGTTCTTC.

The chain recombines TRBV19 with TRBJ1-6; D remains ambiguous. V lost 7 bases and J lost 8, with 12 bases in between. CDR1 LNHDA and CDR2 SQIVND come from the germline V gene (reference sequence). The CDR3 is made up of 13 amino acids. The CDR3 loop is CASNPVRDSPLHF. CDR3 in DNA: TGTGCCAGTAACCCCGTAAGGGATTCACCCCTCCACTTT. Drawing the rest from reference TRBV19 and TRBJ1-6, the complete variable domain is DGGITQSPKYLFRKEGQNVTLSCEQNLNHDAMYWYRQDPGQGLRLIYYSQIVNDFQKGDIAEGYSVSREKKESFPLTVTSAQKNPTAFYLCASNPVRDSPLHFGNGTRLTVT.

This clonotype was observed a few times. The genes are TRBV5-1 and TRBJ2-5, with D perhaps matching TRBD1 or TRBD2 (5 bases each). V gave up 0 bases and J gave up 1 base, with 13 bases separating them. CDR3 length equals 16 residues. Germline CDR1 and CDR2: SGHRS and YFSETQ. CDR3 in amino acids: CASSLAGHGGQETQYF. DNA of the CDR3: TGCGCCAGCAGCTTGGCAGGTCATGGGGGCCAAGAGACCCAGTACTTC.

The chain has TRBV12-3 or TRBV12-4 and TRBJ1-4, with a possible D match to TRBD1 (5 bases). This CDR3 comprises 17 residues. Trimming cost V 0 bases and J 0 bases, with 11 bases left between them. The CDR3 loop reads CASSLALGGATNEKLFF. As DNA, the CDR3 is TGTGCCAGCAGTTTAGCGCTGGGGGGAGCAACTAATGAAAAACTGTTTTTT.

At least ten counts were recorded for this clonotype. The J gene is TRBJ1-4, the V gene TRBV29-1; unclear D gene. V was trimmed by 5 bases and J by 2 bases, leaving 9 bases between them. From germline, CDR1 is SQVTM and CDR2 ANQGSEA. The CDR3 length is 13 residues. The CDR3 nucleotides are TGCAGCGTTCGCGCGGTCACTAATGAAAAACTGTTTTTT. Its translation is CSVRAVTNEKLFF.

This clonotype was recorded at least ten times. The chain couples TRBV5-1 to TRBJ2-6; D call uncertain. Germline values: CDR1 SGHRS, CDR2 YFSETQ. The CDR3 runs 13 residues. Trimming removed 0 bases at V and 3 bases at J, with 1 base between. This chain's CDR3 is CASSLVGANVLTF. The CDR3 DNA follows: TGCGCCAGCAGCTTGGTTGGGGCCAACGTCCTGACTTTC.

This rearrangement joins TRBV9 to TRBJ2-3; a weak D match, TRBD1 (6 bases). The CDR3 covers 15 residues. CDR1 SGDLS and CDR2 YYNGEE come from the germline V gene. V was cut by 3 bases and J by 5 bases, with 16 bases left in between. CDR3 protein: CASSAGRGWGDTQYF. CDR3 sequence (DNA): TGTGCCAGCAGCGCCGGAAGGGGGTGGGGAGATACGCAGTATTTT.

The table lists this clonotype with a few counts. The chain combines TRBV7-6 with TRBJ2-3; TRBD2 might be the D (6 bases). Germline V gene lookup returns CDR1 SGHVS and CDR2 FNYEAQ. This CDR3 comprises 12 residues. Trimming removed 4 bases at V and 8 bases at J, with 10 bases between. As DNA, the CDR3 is TGTGCCAGCAGCTCGACAGCGGGTACGCAGTATTTT. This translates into CASSSTAGTQYF.

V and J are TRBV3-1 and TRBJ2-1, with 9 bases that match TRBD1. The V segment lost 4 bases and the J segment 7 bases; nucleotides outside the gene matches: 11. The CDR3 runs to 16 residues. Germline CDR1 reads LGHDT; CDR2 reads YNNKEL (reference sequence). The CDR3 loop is CASSLRTGVLLNEQFF. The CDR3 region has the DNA TGTGCCAGCAGCCTCCGGACAGGGGTATTATTAAATGAGCAGTTCTTC.

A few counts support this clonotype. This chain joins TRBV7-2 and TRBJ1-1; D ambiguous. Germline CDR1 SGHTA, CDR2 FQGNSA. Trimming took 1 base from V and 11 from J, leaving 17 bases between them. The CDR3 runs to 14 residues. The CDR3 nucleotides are TGTGCCAGCAGCTTAGGAGGCAGTCGACTTGAGGCTTTCTTT. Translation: CASSLGGSRLEAFF.

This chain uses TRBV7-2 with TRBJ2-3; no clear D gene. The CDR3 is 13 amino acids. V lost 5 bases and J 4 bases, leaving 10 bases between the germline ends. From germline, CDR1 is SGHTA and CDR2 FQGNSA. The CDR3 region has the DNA TGTGCCAGCAGCCCTTTTGGGTCAGATACGCAGTATTTT. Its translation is CASSPFGSDTQYF.

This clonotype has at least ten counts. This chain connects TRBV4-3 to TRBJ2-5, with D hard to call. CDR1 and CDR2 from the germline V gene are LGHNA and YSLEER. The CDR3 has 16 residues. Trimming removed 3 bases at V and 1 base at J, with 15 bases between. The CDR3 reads CASSQDALRVQETQYF. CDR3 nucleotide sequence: TGCGCCAGCAGCCAGGACGCCTTACGTGTCCAAGAGACCCAGTACTTC.

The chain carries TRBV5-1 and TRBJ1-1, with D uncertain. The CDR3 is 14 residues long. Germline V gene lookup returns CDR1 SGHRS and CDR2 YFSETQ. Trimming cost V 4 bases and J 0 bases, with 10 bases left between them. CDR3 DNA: TGCGCCAGCAGCCTCGGCCGGGTGAACACTGAAGCTTTCTTT. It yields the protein CASSLGRVNTEAFF.

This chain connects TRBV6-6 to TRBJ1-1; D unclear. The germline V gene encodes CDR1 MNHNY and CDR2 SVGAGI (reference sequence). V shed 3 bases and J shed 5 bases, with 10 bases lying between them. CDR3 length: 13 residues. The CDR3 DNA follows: TGTGCCAGCAGTTATGTTCAGGTGACTGAAGCTTTCTTT. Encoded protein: CASSYVQVTEAFF.

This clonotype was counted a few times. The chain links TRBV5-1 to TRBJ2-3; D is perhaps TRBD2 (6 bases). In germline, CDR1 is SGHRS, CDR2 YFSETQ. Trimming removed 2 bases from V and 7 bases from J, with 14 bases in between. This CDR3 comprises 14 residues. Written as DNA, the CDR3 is TGCGCCAGCAGCTTAAGCGGCCGCGGGAATACGCAGTATTTT. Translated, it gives CASSLSGRGNTQYF.